The rows below give T cell receptor beta chains drawn from one sample of a study of cytotoxic CD8 clonotypes in ibrutinib-treated CLL. Repertoires were generated with immunoSEQ multiplex PCR, while TCRdb's copy carries only in-frame clones and drops some. The repertoire consists of about 57,000 clones, with roughly 50% occurring once and the leading ten covering roughly 22%. Sequenced material: PBMCs, taken after 24 months of ibrutinib treatment. Every receptor here comes from a human donor with chronic lymphocytic leukemia. Both conserved end residues are part of each CDR3. Each record gives: V gene, D gene, J gene, clone size, CDR3 protein, CDR3 DNA. The D gene is left open where the match is weak. A row's size may be missing; if present it is once, few, many or a size class.

TRBV4-1	TRBD1	TRBJ2-1	NA	CASSQAWDRGYNEQFF	TGCGCCAGCAGCCAAGCGTGGGACAGGGGATACAATGAGCAGTTCTTC
TRBV2	NA	TRBJ2-5	NA	CASTELRDMTKETQYF	TGTGCCAGCACTGAGCTCCGGGACATGACAAAAGAGACCCAGTACTTC
TRBV10-3	TRBD1	TRBJ2-2	NA	CAISKTGGPGELFF	TGTGCCATCAGCAAGACAGGGGGCCCCGGGGAGCTGTTTTTT
TRBV19	NA	TRBJ1-5	NA	CASSMGRNQPQHF	TGTGCCAGTAGTATGGGCAGAAATCAGCCCCAGCATTTT
TRBV4-1	NA	TRBJ2-3	NA	CASSQDGSPGYTDTQYF	TGCGCCAGCAGCCAAGATGGGTCCCCCGGGTACACAGATACGCAGTATTTT
TRBV6-1	NA	TRBJ2-2	once	CASSDLWELFF	TGTGCCAGCAGTGACCTCTGGGAGCTGTTTTTT
TRBV6-1	NA	TRBJ1-2	many	CASSVTQLGWDTF	TGTGCCAGCAGTGTGACCCAGCTAGGATGGGACACCTTC
TRBV27	TRBD1	TRBJ2-1	many	CASSRGQANNEQFF	TGTGCCAGCAGTCGCGGACAGGCGAACAATGAGCAGTTCTTC
TRBV19	TRBD1	TRBJ2-5	NA	CASSTYRGGETQYF	TGTGCCAGTAGTACGTACAGGGGCGGAGAGACCCAGTACTTC
TRBV5-4	NA	TRBJ1-4	NA	CASSGMTGEKLFF	TGTGCCAGCAGCGGGATGACGGGGGAAAAACTGTTTTTT
TRBV5-6	NA	TRBJ2-7	NA	CASSFRVDGEQYF	TGTGCCAGCAGCTTTAGGGTCGACGGCGAGCAGTACTTC
TRBV5-1	NA	TRBJ1-1	many	CASSPLAGDVGFF	TGCGCCAGCAGCCCCTTAGCTGGGGATGTCGGTTTCTTT
TRBV19	TRBD2	TRBJ2-7	few	CASSMMAASGTRPYEQYF	TGTGCCAGTAGTATGATGGCTGCCTCCGGGACTAGGCCCTACGAGCAGTACTTC
TRBV30	TRBD1	TRBJ2-7	few	CAWSGTGDHEQYF	TGTGCCTGGTCCGGGACAGGGGACCACGAGCAGTACTTC
TRBV2	TRBD1	TRBJ1-2	NA	CASRRTGSGVGGYTF	TGTGCCAGCAGGAGGACAGGCTCGGGCGTGGGGGGCTACACCTTC
TRBV5-6	NA	TRBJ1-2	NA	CASSQDRTWGYTF	TGTGCCAGCAGCCAAGACAGGACTTGGGGCTACACCTTC
TRBV11-2	NA	TRBJ2-2	many	CASSWPTNTGELFF	TGTGCCAGCAGCTGGCCAACGAACACCGGGGAGCTGTTTTTT
TRBV9	NA	TRBJ2-2	NA	CASSVALRGANTGELFF	TGTGCCAGCAGCGTTGCTCTCAGGGGCGCGAACACCGGGGAGCTGTTTTTT
TRBV5-1	TRBD1	TRBJ1-6	NA	CASSLEGTGANSPLHF	TGCGCCAGCAGCTTGGAAGGGACAGGGGCCAATTCACCCCTCCACTTT
TRBV19	NA	TRBJ1-2	NA	CASSIGSYGDYGYTF	TGTGCCAGTAGTATTGGCAGCTACGGTGACTATGGCTACACCTTC
TRBV18	NA	TRBJ2-6	few	CASSRQSVGSASGANVLTF	TGTGCCAGCTCACGCCAATCTGTAGGTTCCGCCTCTGGGGCCAACGTCCTGACTTTC
TRBV5-8	TRBD1	TRBJ1-5	NA	CASSQDRAARAQHF	TGTGCCAGCAGCCAGGACAGGGCGGCTCGGGCCCAGCATTTT
TRBV5-4	NA	TRBJ2-3	few	CASSLQGGFFADTQYF	TGTGCCAGCAGCTTACAGGGAGGATTCTTCGCAGATACGCAGTATTTT
TRBV7-9	TRBD2	TRBJ2-4	NA	CASSRGLVGNIQYF	TGTGCCAGCAGCCGGGGACTAGTTGGAAACATTCAGTACTTC
TRBV7-8	TRBD2	TRBJ2-7	few	CASSLASGGYEQYF	TGTGCCAGCAGCTTAGCTAGCGGGGGCTACGAGCAGTACTTC
TRBV18	TRBD2	TRBJ2-2	few	CASSPTGTSGVGGTGELFF	TGTGCCAGCTCACCAACCGGGACTAGCGGGGTCGGTGGCACCGGGGAGCTGTTTTTT
TRBV19	NA	TRBJ1-3	NA	CASSIVSQASGNTIYF	TGTGCCAGTAGTATAGTATCGCAGGCCTCTGGAAACACCATATATTTT
TRBV25-1	NA	TRBJ1-2	NA	CASSGGIYGYTF	TGTGCCAGCAGCGGGGGGATCTATGGCTACACCTTC
TRBV18	NA	TRBJ2-7	NA	CASSPVGAVAIYEQYF	TGTGCCAGCTCACCAGTGGGGGCAGTTGCCATCTACGAGCAGTACTTC
TRBV11-1	NA	TRBJ2-7	NA	CASSASGTREQYF	TGTGCCAGCAGCGCCTCCGGGACACGCGAGCAGTACTTC
TRBV27	NA	TRBJ1-5	NA	CASSLFRGAQPQHF	TGTGCCAGCAGTTTATTCAGGGGCGCGCAGCCCCAGCATTTT
TRBV27	NA	TRBJ1-6	NA	CASSLSAGTGSPLHF	TGTGCCAGCAGTTTATCCGCAGGGACCGGGTCACCCCTCCACTTT
TRBV7-9	NA	TRBJ2-5	NA	CASSFQGVMETQYF	TGTGCCAGCAGCTTCCAAGGGGTAATGGAGACCCAGTACTTC
TRBV28	NA	TRBJ2-3	NA	CASLTVGSTDTQYF	TGTGCCAGCCTCACAGTGGGGTCCACAGATACGCAGTATTTT
TRBV21-1	NA	TRBJ1-1	medium-sized	CASSKSGTVTSEAFF	TGTGCCAGCAGCAAATCTGGCACAGTGACCTCTGAAGCTTTCTTT
TRBV6-5	TRBD2	TRBJ2-5	NA	CASSASGGLQETQYF	TGTGCCAGCAGTGCTAGCGGGGGGCTGCAAGAGACCCAGTACTTC
TRBV7-9	NA	TRBJ2-5	NA	CASSSGQGPTQYF	TGTGCCAGCAGCTCGGGACAAGGACCGACCCAGTACTTC
TRBV5-1	TRBD2	TRBJ2-5	NA	CASAALAGGTETQYF	TGCGCCAGCGCAGCCCTAGCGGGAGGTACGGAGACCCAGTACTTC
TRBV7-9	NA	TRBJ2-3	NA	CASSPENTQYF	TGTGCCAGCAGCCCCGAGAATACGCAGTATTTT
TRBV29-1	NA	TRBJ2-3	NA	CSTSQDSTDTQYF	TGCAGCACGTCACAGGACAGCACAGATACGCAGTATTTT
TRBV9	TRBD2	TRBJ2-7	NA	CASSVGASGRHEQYF	TGTGCCAGCAGCGTAGGTGCTAGCGGGAGGCATGAGCAGTACTTC
TRBV28	NA	TRBJ2-2	many	CASRVNTGELFF	TGTGCCAGCAGGGTGAACACCGGGGAGCTGTTTTTT
TRBV28	NA	TRBJ2-5	NA	CASSFGGKETQYF	TGTGCCAGCAGTTTCGGCGGGAAGGAGACCCAGTACTTC
TRBV28	NA	TRBJ2-1	NA	CASSELVDNEQFF	TGTGCCAGCAGCGAGCTAGTAGACAATGAGCAGTTCTTC